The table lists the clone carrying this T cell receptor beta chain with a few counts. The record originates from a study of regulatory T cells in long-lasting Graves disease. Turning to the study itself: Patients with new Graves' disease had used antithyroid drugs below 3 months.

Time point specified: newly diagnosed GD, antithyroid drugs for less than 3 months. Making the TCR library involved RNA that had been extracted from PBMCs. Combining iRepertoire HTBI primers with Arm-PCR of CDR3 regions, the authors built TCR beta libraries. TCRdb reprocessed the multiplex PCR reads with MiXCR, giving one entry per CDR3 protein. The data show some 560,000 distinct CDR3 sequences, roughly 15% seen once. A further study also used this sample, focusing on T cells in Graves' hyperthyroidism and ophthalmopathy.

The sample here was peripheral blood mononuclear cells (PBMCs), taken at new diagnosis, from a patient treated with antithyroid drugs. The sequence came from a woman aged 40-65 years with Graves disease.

The CDR3, as DNA: TGTGCCAGCACCAAAAGGCCAGACAATGAGCAGTTCTTC. Translation gives CASTKRPDNEQFF. The rearrangement joins TRBV2 to TRBJ2-1; D is unresolved. Germline values: CDR1 SNHLY, CDR2 FYNNEI. CDR3 length: 13 amino acids. The germline V and J ends were trimmed by 7 bases and 5 bases, with 12 bases remaining between them.